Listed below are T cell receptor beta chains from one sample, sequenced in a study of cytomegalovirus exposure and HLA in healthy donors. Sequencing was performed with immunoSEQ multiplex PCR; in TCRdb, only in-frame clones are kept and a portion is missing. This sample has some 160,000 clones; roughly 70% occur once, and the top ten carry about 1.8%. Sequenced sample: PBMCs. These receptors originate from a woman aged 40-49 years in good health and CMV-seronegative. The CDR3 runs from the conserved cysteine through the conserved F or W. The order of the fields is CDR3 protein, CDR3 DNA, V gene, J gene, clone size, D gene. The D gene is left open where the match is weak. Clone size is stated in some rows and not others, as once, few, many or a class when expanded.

CASSRGQGLEQYF,TGTGCCAGCAGTCGGGGACAGGGGTTAGAGCAGTACTTC,TRBV6-5,TRBJ2-7,.,TRBD1
CATSQGQGVSGYGYTF,TGTGCCACCAGCCAAGGACAGGGGGTTTCAGGCTATGGCTACACCTTC,TRBV15,TRBJ1-2,.,TRBD1
CASSGTGSSYEQYF,TGTGCCAGTAGCGGGACTGGGAGCTCCTACGAGCAGTACTTC,TRBV19,TRBJ2-7,.,.
CASRRESTGGYTF,TGTGCCAGCAGGCGGGAAAGTACCGGGGGCTACACCTTC,TRBV2,TRBJ1-2,.,.
CASRPQGPGNTIYF,TGTGCCAGCAGGCCACAGGGGCCTGGAAACACCATATATTTT,TRBV2,TRBJ1-3,few,TRBD1
CASSLGTDTEAFF,TGCGCCAGCAGCTTGGGGACAGACACTGAAGCTTTCTTT,TRBV5-1,TRBJ1-1,.,.
CASSDLTGPNYGYTF,TGTGCCAGCAGTGATCTGACAGGGCCTAACTATGGCTACACCTTC,TRBV6-1,TRBJ1-2,once,TRBD1
CASSGGSRAQPQHF,TGTGCCAGCAGCGGGGGGTCGAGGGCTCAGCCCCAGCATTTT,TRBV7-8,TRBJ1-5,.,.
CASSPHEREDFGELFF,TGTGCCAGCAGCCCCCATGAGCGGGAGGATTTCGGGGAGCTGTTTTTT,TRBV4-2,TRBJ2-2,.,TRBD2
CASRDREGRTSPLHF,TGTGCCAGCAGGGATAGGGAAGGGAGGACTTCACCCCTCCACTTT,TRBV7-9,TRBJ1-6,.,.
CASSRGRANTEAFF,TGTGCCAGCAGCCGGGGTCGGGCGAACACTGAAGCTTTCTTT,TRBV5-4,TRBJ1-1,.,.
CASSPLVLTRSPLHF,TGTGCCAGCAGCCCCCTCGTATTGACGAGGTCACCCCTCCACTTT,TRBV5-8,TRBJ1-6,.,.
CASRRRQGNTGELFF,TGTGCCAGCAGGCGTAGACAGGGGAACACCGGGGAGCTGTTTTTT,TRBV6-4,TRBJ2-2,few,TRBD1
CAWSVRTGGGYTF,TGTGCCTGGAGTGTACGGACAGGGGGTGGCTACACCTTC,TRBV30,TRBJ1-2,.,TRBD1
CASSPRAGTGREQYF,TGTGCCAGCAGCCCGCGAGCCGGGACAGGGCGCGAGCAGTACTTC,TRBV2,TRBJ2-7,.,TRBD1
CASQGTNYNSPLHF,TGTGCCAGCCAGGGGACGAATTATAATTCACCCCTCCACTTT,TRBV2,TRBJ1-6,.,.
CASSQEEGQPQHF,TGTGCCAGCAGCCAAGAGGAGGGTCAGCCCCAGCATTTT,TRBV2,TRBJ1-5,.,.
CATVTVWTSGEETQYF,TGTGCCACCGTAACCGTTTGGACTAGCGGGGAAGAGACCCAGTACTTC,TRBV10-3,TRBJ2-5,once,TRBD2
CASYSRQGKYF,TGTGCCAGCTACTCCCGGCAGGGGAAGTACTTC,TRBV28,TRBJ2-7,.,.
CASSLTAGVAYEQYF,TGTGCCAGCAGCTTAACAGCGGGAGTGGCATACGAGCAGTACTTC,TRBV7-2,TRBJ2-7,.,TRBD2
CASSQGQGAYEQYF,TGTGCCAGCAGCCAGGGACAGGGGGCGTACGAGCAGTACTTC,TRBV9,TRBJ2-7,.,TRBD1
CASSDRGHYGYTF,TGTGCCAGCAGTGACCGGGGTCACTATGGCTACACCTTC,TRBV6-1,TRBJ1-2,.,.
CASRGYAQEFVTQYF,TGTGCCAGTAGGGGGTATGCGCAAGAATTTGTTACCCAGTACTTC,TRBV27,TRBJ2-5,.,.
CASSVVGGDGEQYF,TGTGCCAGCAGCGTAGTAGGGGGGGACGGAGAGCAGTACTTC,TRBV9,TRBJ2-7,.,.
CASSFTEYTGELFF,TGTGCCAGCAGCTTCACAGAATACACCGGGGAGCTGTTTTTT,TRBV7-9,TRBJ2-2,.,.
CASSFGTGGPVLTF,TGTGCCAGCAGTTTTGGGACAGGGGGCCCCGTCCTGACTTTC,TRBV28,TRBJ2-6,.,TRBD1
CASSLGGGTEAFF,TGTGCCAGCAGCTTAGGGGGGGGCACTGAAGCTTTCTTT,TRBV5-5,TRBJ1-1,few,.
CASSLRGYYGYTF,TGTGCCAGCAGCCTCAGGGGGTACTATGGCTACACCTTC,TRBV5-4,TRBJ1-2,.,TRBD1
CASSLLAGDQETQYF,TGTGCCAGCAGCTTGCTAGCGGGGGATCAAGAGACCCAGTACTTC,TRBV5-4,TRBJ2-5,.,TRBD2
CASSHNRVNTEAFF,TGTGCCAGCAGCCACAACAGGGTGAACACTGAAGCTTTCTTT,TRBV11-2,TRBJ1-1,.,.